Included here is one T cell receptor beta chain sequence, with context. Making the TCR beta libraries relied on UMI-labeled 5' RACE. As originally analysed: Within each TCR beta library, functional CDR3 beta clonotypes numbered between roughly 2,800 and 18,000. After re-calling the 5' RACE reads, TCRdb lists one entry per CDR3 protein, DNA absent. TCRdb, not the original authors, processed these V and J calls. This sample contains fewer than 15,000 distinct CDR3 sequences. The CDR3 consists of 13 residues. Germline V lookup: CDR1 SEHNR, CDR2 FQNEAQ (reference sequence). These data originate in a study of human CD8 memory T cell subsets.

The sample taken for sequencing was CD8+ T cells from PBMCs. V is TRBV7-9 and J is TRBJ2-7; TCRdb gives TRBD1 as the D gene, but with no DNA this cannot be confirmed. This TCR was sampled from a human donor in good health. CDR3 sequence: CASSLPDRDEQYF.